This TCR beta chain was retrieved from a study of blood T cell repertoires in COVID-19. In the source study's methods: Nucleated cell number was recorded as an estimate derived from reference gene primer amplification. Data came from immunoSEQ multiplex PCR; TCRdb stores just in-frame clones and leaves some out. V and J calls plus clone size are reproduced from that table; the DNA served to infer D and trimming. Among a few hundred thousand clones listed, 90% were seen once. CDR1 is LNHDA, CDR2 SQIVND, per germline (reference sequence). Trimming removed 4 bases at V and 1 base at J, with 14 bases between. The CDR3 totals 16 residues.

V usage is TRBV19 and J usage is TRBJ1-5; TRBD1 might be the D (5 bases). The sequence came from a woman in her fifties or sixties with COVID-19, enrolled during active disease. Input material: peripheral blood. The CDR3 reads CASSRSIGASNQPQHF. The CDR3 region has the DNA TGTGCCAGTAGTAGATCCATTGGGGCCAGCAATCAGCCCCAGCATTTT.